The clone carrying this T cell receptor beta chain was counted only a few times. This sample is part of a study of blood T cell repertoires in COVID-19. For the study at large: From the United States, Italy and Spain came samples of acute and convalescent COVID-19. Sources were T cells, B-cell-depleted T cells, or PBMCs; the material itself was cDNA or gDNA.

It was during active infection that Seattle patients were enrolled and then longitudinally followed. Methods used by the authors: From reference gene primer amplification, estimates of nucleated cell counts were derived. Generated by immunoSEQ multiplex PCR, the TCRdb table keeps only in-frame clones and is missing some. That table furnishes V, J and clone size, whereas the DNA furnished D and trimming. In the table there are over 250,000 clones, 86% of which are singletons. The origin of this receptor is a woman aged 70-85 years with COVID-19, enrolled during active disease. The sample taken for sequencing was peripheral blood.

The chain's CDR3 is CASSPMPANYGYTF. Written as DNA, the CDR3 is TGCGCCAGCAGCCCCATGCCAGCTAACTATGGCTACACCTTC. The chain combines TRBV5-1 with TRBJ1-2; D remains ambiguous. The CDR3 loop spans 14 amino acids. V lost 4 bases and J lost 0, with 10 bases in between. CDR1 and CDR2 from the germline V gene are SGHRS and YFSETQ.